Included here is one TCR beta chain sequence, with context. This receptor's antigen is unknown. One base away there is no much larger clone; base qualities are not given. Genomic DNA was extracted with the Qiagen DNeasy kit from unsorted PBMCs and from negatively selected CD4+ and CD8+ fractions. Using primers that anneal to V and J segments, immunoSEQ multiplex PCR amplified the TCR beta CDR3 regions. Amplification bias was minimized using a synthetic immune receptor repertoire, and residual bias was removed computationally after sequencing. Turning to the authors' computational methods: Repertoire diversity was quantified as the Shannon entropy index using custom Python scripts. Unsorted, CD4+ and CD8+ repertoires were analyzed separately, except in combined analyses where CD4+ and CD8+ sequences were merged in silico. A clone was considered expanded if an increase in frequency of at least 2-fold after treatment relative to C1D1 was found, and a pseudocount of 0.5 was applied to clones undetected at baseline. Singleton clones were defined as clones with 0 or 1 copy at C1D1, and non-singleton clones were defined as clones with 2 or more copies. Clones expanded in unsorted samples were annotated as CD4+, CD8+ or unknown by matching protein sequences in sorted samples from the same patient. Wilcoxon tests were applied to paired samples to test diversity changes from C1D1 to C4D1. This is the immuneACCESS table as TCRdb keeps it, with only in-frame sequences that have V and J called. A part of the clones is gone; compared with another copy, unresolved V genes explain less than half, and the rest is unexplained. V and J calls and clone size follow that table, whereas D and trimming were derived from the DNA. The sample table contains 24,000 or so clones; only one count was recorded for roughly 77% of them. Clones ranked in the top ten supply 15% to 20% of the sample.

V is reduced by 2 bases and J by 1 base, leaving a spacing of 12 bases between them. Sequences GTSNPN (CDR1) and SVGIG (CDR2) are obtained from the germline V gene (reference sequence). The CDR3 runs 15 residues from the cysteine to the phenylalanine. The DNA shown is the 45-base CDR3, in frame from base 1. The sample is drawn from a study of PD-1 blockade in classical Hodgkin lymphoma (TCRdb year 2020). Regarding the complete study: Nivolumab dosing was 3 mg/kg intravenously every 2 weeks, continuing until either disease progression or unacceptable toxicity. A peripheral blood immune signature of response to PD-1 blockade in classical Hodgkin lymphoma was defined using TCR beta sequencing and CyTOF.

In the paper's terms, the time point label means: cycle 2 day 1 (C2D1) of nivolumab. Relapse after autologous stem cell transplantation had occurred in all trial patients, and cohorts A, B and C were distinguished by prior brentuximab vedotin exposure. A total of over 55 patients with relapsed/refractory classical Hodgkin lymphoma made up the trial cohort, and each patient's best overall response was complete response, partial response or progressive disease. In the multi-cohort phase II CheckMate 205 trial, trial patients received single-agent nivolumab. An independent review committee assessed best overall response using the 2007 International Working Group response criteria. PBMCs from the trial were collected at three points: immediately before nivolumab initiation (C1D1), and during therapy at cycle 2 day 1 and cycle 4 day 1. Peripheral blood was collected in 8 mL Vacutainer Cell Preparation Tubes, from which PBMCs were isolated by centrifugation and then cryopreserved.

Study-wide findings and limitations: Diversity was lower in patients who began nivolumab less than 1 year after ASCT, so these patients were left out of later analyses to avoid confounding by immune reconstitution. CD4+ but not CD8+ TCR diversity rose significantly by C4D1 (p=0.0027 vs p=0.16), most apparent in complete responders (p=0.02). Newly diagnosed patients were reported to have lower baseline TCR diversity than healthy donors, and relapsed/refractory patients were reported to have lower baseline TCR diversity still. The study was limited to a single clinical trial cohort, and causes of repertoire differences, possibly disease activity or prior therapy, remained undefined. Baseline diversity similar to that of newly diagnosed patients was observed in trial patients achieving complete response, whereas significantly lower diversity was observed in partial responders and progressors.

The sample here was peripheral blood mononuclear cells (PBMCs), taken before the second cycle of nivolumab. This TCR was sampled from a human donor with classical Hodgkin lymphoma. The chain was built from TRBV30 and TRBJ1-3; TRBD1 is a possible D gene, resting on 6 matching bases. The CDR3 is CAWSFPGVSGNTIYF. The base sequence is TGTGCCTGGAGTTTCCCAGGGGTGTCTGGAAACACCATATATTTT.